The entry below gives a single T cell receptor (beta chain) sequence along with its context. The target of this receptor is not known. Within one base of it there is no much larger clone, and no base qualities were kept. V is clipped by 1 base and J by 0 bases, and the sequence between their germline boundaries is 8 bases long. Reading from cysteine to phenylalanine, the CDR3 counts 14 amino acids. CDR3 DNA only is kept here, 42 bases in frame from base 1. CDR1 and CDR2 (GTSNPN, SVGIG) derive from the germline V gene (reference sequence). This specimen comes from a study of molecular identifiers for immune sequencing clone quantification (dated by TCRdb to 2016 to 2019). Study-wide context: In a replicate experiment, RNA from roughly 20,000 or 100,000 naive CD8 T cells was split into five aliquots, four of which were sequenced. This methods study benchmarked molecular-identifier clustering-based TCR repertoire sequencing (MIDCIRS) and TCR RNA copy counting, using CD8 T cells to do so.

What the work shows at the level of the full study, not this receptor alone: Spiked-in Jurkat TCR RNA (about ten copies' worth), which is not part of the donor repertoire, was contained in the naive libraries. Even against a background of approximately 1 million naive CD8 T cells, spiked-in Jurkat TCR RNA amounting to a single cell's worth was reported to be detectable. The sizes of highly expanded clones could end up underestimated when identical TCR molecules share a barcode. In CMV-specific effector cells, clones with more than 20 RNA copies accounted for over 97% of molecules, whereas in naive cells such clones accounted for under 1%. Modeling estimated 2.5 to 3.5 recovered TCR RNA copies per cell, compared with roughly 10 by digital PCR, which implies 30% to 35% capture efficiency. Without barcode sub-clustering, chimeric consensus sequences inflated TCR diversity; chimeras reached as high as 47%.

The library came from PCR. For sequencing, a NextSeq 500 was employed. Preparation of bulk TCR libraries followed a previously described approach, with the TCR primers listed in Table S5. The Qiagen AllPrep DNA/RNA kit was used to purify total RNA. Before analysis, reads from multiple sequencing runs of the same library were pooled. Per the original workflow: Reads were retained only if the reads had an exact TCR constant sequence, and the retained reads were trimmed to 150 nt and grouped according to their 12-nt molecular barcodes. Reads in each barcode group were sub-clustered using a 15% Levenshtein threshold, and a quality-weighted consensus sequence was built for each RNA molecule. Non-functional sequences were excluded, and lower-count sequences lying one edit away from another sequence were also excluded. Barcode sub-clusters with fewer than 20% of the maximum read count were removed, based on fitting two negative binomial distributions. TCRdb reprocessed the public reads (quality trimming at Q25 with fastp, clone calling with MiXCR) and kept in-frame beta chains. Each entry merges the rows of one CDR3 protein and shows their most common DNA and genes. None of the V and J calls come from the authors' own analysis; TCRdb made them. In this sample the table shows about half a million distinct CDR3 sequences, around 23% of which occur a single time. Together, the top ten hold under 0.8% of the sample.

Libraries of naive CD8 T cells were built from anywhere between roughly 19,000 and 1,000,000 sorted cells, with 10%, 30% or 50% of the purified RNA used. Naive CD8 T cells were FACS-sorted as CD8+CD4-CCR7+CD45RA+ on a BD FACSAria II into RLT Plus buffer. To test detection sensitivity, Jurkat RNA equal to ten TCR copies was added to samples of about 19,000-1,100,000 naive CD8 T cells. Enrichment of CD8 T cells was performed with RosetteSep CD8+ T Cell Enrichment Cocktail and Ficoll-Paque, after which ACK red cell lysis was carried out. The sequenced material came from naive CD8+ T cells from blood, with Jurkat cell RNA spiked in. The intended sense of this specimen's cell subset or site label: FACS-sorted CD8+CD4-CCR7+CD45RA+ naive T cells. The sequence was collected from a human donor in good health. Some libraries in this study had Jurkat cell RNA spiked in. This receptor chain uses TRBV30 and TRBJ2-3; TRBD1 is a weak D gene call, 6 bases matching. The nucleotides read TGTGCCTGGAGTGACGGACAGAGCACAGATACGCAGTATTTT. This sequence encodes CAWSDGQSTDTQYF.